What follows is one T cell receptor beta chain and its context. What this receptor recognizes is not known. The record has no base qualities; no much larger clone is one base away. The data stem from a study of T cells after yellow fever vaccination (dated by TCRdb to about 2019). About the investigation overall: The SMART-Seq v4 Ultra Low Input RNA kit was used to prepare libraries from fractions with low cell numbers. Two healthy male donors made up the cohort, one aged 18 to 29 years and the other aged 30 to 40 years. Blood was drawn at multiple timepoints before and after primary and secondary immunization, with bulk PBMC replicates and cell subsets isolated. To track T-cell clones before and after primary and booster YFV17D yellow fever vaccination, bulk TCR alpha and beta repertoires were sequenced longitudinally. General study outcomes and caveats: Compared with the primary T-cell response, the secondary T-cell response was weaker but faster, peaking on day 5 rather than day 15. A small fraction of clonotypes showed up in both the CD4 and CD8 compartments, probably as a result of convergent recombination. Computational filtering was needed because FACS-sorted repertoires could contain abundant contaminating clonotypes from the bulk population. The study included only a couple of donors, which limits how far the findings can be generalized. Most clones expanded after primary vaccination were re-detected after the booster (just under 97% of CD4 and around 88% of CD8), suggesting broad memory maintenance.

CDR1 is given as SGHRS and CDR2 as YFSETQ, both from the germline V gene. V is shortened by 3 bases, J by 6 bases, and the region joining them spans 6 bases. Spanning cysteine to phenylalanine, the CDR3 consists of 11 amino acids. Only the CDR3 region is kept as DNA, spanning 33 bases read in frame from base 1. The treatment or condition label for this specimen denotes: live attenuated yellow fever vaccine strain. PBMCs were isolated from peripheral blood using a standard Ficoll-Paque protocol. CD4 and CD8 T-cell fractions were isolated with Dynabeads CD4 and CD8 positive selection kits. RNA was extracted with TriZol from bulk PBMCs, CD4 and CD8 fractions, and dextramer-positive and dextramer-negative fractions. Sequencing instrument: Illumina NovaSeq 6000. TCR cDNA was made using 5'RACE template switching, a step that added a universal primer site and unique molecular identifiers. Priming of cDNA synthesis was performed from both the TCR alpha and TCR beta constant segments. Library amplification involved two PCR steps, and the second step added sample barcodes and sequencing adapters. Libraries were sequenced on Illumina HiSeq 2500 (2x100 bp) or NovaSeq (2x150 bp). The study's own analysis went as follows. MIGEC was used to demultiplex reads and collapse the reads into UMI consensus sequences, and MiXCR was used for V(D)J alignment. Vaccine-responding clonotypes were identified with edgeR using replicate PBMC samples, with FDR below 0.01 and a log2 fold change above 5 up to day 15 being required. Bulk clonotypes were assigned CD4 or CD8 identity according to which sequenced CD4 or CD8 repertoire held them at higher abundance. The public reads were reanalyzed by TCRdb: fastp trimming at Q25, MiXCR alignment, in-frame beta chains only. Each CDR3 protein gets just one entry, which takes the most common genes and DNA from the rows behind it. None of the V and J calls come from the authors' own analysis; TCRdb made them. In all, the sample holds some 290,000 distinct CDR3 sequences, and around 10% of those were seen once. The top ten hold 3% to 3.5% of the sample.

The clonotype comes from a man younger than 35 who received the YFV17D yellow fever vaccine. This specimen was CD4+ T cells sorted from PBMCs, taken 45 days after the yellow fever booster vaccination. The rearranged segments are TRBV5-1 and TRBJ1-1; the D gene is perhaps TRBD1, on 6 matching bases. The CDR3 region reads CASSWGPEAFF. The bases read TGCGCCAGCAGCTGGGGGCCTGAAGCTTTCTTT.